This TCR beta chain comes out of a study of T cells after yellow fever vaccination. General study results and limits: Re-detected after boosting: most primary clones, more than 95% of CD4 and 75% to 90% of CD8.

About this clonotype itself: Its target is unknown.

TCRdb re-derived calls from the 5' RACE reads in MiXCR, one entry per CDR3 protein. The sample records 500,000 to 700,000 distinct CDR3 sequences, 15% to 20% being singletons. This CDR3 is 14 amino acids long. With 4 bases clipped from V and 5 bases from J, the junction kept 7 bases outside the gene matches. Germline lookup yields CDR1 SGHTA and CDR2 FQGNSA. The TCR originated in a man aged 30 to 39 who received the YFV17D yellow fever vaccine. V is TRBV7-2 and J is TRBJ2-5, with 7 bases fitting TRBD1. Material: PBMCs, obtained 15 days after the yellow fever booster vaccination. CDR3 sequence: CASSSQTGPETQYF. The CDR3 DNA reads as TGTGCCAGCAGCTCGCAGACAGGGCCGGAGACCCAGTACTTC.